The TCR beta chain under discussion was sequenced for a study of cytomegalovirus exposure and HLA in healthy donors (dated by TCRdb to between 2016 and 2019). About the study as a whole: An earlier analysis of roughly 570 of the donors reported around 280 Gb of sequence data and 100 million to 120 million unique TCR beta sequences obtained from approximately 180 million T cells. Because of strong linkage in the cohort, five DR-DQ haplotypes were treated as single units for association and clustering. Besides the first cohort of hundreds of subjects, a separate validation cohort made up of 120 different subjects was used. High-throughput TCR immunosequencing, statistical association of individual TCRs with disease status, and machine learning were combined to predict cytomegalovirus infection status. About 320 gigabases of sequencing data and approximately 93 million unique TCR sequences were included in an early release covering around 600 HLA-typed donors. Genome-wide SNP genotypes for about 60% of the roughly 700 donors were used in a later genetic analysis, which treated that subset as a discovery cohort. Alongside the repertoire data, information on donor age, sex, ethnicity and CMV serostatus was compiled. In the later analysis, no new phenotypic data were used to find candidate immune exposures; instead, reliance was placed on TCR beta sequences and their occurrence across donors. The study used immunosequencing to profile the T cell repertoires of approximately 650 subjects and linked those repertoires to cytomegalovirus serostatus. HLA typing included class I and class II loci at four-digit resolution. Among the roughly 390 genotyped donors, around 81% belonged to the genetic ancestry cluster associated with self-reported Caucasian donors. The aim of the study was to test whether cataloging public T cell receptors could identify signatures of past pathogen exposure. Among a few hundred genotyped donors of the cohort, an average of about 240,000 unique TCR beta nucleotide sequences were sequenced per donor, 15% to 20% of them non-productive. An earlier analysis of around 640 of the donors used high-throughput TCR beta sequencing to judge whether each TCR beta V gene segment behaved as functional or pseudogenic. Typing coverage differed by locus: A, B, C, DRB1 and DQB1 were typed in about 620-640 donors, DQA1 in about 500, DPA1 in 600 to 610, and DPB1 in 450 to 490. To study patterns of TCR occurrence, a later analysis re-analyzed previously published TCR beta repertoires from 600 to 750 donors and added high-resolution HLA genotyping. Every discovery cohort repertoire had been produced on one sequencing platform.

The cohort was made up of 500 to 850 healthy bone marrow donors. At the time of sampling, all cohort members were nominally healthy, though unrecorded immune exposures were likely present. The donor tested CMV seronegative, placing the donor among the 350 or so seronegative members of the cohort. A peripheral blood sample was collected from each donor, and TCR beta sequencing was performed on peripheral blood mononuclear cells. The Qiagen DNeasy Blood Extraction Kit was used to extract genomic DNA from the blood cell samples. The CDR3 holds 15 amino acids from the cysteine to the phenylalanine. Only the CDR3 portion is preserved as DNA: 45 bases, with reading frame beginning at the first base. V is reduced by 0 bases and J by 4 bases, leaving a spacing of 12 bases between them. Based on the germline V gene (reference sequence), the CDR1 and CDR2 sequences are PRHDT and FYEKMQ. Concerning this clone itself: Its antigen remains undetermined.

General study outcomes and caveats: A further reported finding was that TCR beta sequences accurately predicted the HLA-A and HLA-B alleles for most subjects in the first cohort. In a later analysis, HLA-associated TCR beta chains were found to be more clonally expanded and to have lower generation probabilities than equally common non-associated chains. Some IMGT-functional V segments, including TRBV6-2 and TRBV6-3, could not be told apart with the 87-base-pair reads, so those segments were excluded. In this cohort, only TCR beta chains were sequenced, and detectable features were limited by the absence of alpha or paired-chain data. For the cohort, immune exposure information was limited to CMV serostatus. A total of 150 to 200 TCR beta chains were listed by the study as associated with cytomegalovirus. At a false discovery rate of 0.05, a later analysis linked around 15,000 TCR beta sequences to specific HLA alleles. Broadly in line with IMGT annotations, most TCR beta V segments showed up in productive rearrangements about 90% or about 30% of the time in an earlier analysis of around 550 of the donors. V-gene and J-gene trimming of TCR beta chains was associated with a missense DCLRE1C variant in a later genetic analysis, and the association was replicated in an independent cohort. In a later genetic analysis, fewer N-insertions in productive TCRs were reported among donors in an Asian-associated ancestry cluster than the approximately 630-donor mean. In both the original and validation cohorts, the classifier was reported to diagnose cytomegalovirus status with high specificity and sensitivity. A later analysis reported that several top co-occurrence clusters appeared linked to parvovirus B19, influenza, CMV and Epstein-Barr virus. In vitro tests confirmed that a few of the cytomegalovirus-associated TCR beta chains recognize cytomegalovirus antigens. According to a later analysis, TCR association rates differed among HLA loci, with DRB1 alleles showing the most associated TCRs and HLA-C alleles showing the fewest. Roughly 15 rarely observed V segments, including chromosome 9 orphons, were excluded from the earlier analysis of about 500 of the donors because counts were too low. Across donors, most TCR sequences were observed very rarely, whereas some public TCRs were present in many individuals. The sequencing pipeline was judged likely to have produced a cluster of highly shared sequence variants as a technical artifact. Linkage disequilibrium might explain the correlated functional status among segregating V segments, but an unknown experimental factor could not be ruled out. When HLA alleles, especially DR and DQ, strongly co-occurred, TCR associations were difficult to assign to individual alleles. Because HLA typing was unavailable for some donors at each locus, only the typed subset was used in association tests. In a later analysis, most CMV-associated TCR beta chains were found to appear HLA-restricted, with HLA associations seemingly driven largely by CMV exposure. Roughly uniform sequencing depth across donors was assumed in presence/absence analyses, although this assumption may not hold. The authors suggested that the approach could potentially be extended to other disease states and immunological phenotypes.

To prepare the library, the immunoSEQ multiplex PCR assay was applied. For the multiplex PCR, a mixture combining 60 forward primers for TCR Vbeta segments and 13 reverse primers for TCR Jbeta segments was used. The CDR3 region of rearranged TCR beta genes was amplified from genomic DNA by a multiplex PCR assay. On the Illumina HiSeq System, the amplified TCR beta libraries were sequenced as 87-base-pair reads. The paper's processing steps were these. A later analysis counted approximately 74 million unique TCR beta chains across the 600 to 850 repertoires, and roughly 10 million of these chains were shared by at least two donors. Raw reads were error-corrected and collapsed into unique sequences by a nearest-neighbor algorithm in which closely related sequences were merged to remove PCR and sequencing errors. To assign V, D and J gene segments, CDR3 sequences were aligned to IMGT reference sequences. Each retained sequence needed at least a six-nucleotide match to both a V gene segment and a J gene segment. A rearrangement counted as productive if the CDR3 had no stop codons and remained in frame with V and J, and every other rearrangement counted as non-productive. Following IMGT convention, CDR3 was defined as the stretch from the second conserved V-encoded cysteine up to the conserved J-encoded phenylalanine. In an earlier analysis of 550 to 650 of the donors, sequences lacking an unambiguous match to a single V gene segment were excluded. An earlier analysis of 587 of the donors classified V segments as functional when productive rearrangements were above 56.7% and as segregating when the standard deviation between donors was above 5%. A statistical classification framework was built for diagnosing cytomegalovirus status from the catalog of TCR beta chain sequences. In a later analysis, V and J genes were assigned by comparing TCR nucleotide sequences against IMGT/GENE-DB human TR gene sequences. The TCRdist pipeline was used in a later analysis to assign CDR3 sequences and most-parsimonious VDJ recombination scenarios. In a later analysis, each TCR beta chain was defined by its CDR3 amino acid sequence together with its V-gene family, and reads without a unique V-gene family were excluded. A later analysis removed nearly 600 highly shared, low-generation-probability nucleotide sequences to deal with suspected cross-contamination and a sequencing artifact. In a later analysis, a clonal expansion index for each public chain was calculated from normalized within-repertoire ranks of inferred template counts. In a later analysis, generation probabilities were computed with a VDJ recombination model fitted to out-of-frame rearrangements, and the resulting probabilities were checked against IGoR. In a later analysis, TCR-TCR, TCR-HLA and TCR-CMV co-occurrence was scored with hypergeometric tests, and a repertoire-size bias correction was applied to TCR pairs. A later analysis estimated false discovery rates by permuting HLA or CMV assignments 20 times. In a later analysis, co-occurring TCRs were grouped using DBSCAN, with TCRdist sequence similarity added in when clustering inside HLA-allele-positive subsets. For co-occurrence clustering, repertoires with fewer than 30,000 or more than 120,000 public chains were excluded, along with four to six repertoires with anomalous nucleotide sharing. Not all clones reach the TCRdb copy of this immuneACCESS table, which keeps in-frame sequences only. Checked studies attribute under half of the gap to unresolved V genes and leave the rest unexplained. That table is the source of V, J and clone size, and D and trimming were worked out from the DNA. This sample's listing comprises about 140,000 clones. The top ten constitute over 2% of the sample.

The sequenced material came from PBMCs. This TCR came from a young woman in good health and CMV-seronegative. The chain is made from TRBV13 and TRBJ1-2; TRBD1 is a weak D gene call, 5 bases matching. The nucleotide sequence is given as TGTGCCAGCAGCTTAGGGCCAGGGTCGAGCTATGGCTACACCTTC. This codes for CASSLGPGSSYGYTF.